This T cell receptor (beta chain) emerged from a study of T cells in Graves' hyperthyroidism and ophthalmopathy (dated by TCRdb to the late 2010s). Context from the whole study: Peripheral blood samples were taken at the time of initial diagnosis, prior to any treatment. To identify TCR V-J signatures that set the groups apart, the researchers used a discovery cohort of approximately 98 patients, made up of around 42 with Graves' ophthalmopathy and 55 to 65 with stable Graves' hyperthyroidism. An independent validation cohort of under 20 hyperthyroidism patients and approximately 17 patients who later progressed to ophthalmopathy tested prospective prediction of ophthalmopathy. The 100 discovery patients were randomly split 7:3 into training and test sets. In about 6 Graves' hyperthyroidism patients, the study also compared T-cell repertoires from thyroid tissue with T-cell repertoires from blood. After sampling, hyperthyroidism patients received methimazole starting at 30 mg daily, and ophthalmopathy patients received high-dose intravenous methylprednisolone. According to the paper, TCR Vbeta CDR3 sequencing was carried out on over 130 peripheral blood samples, which came from under 50 ophthalmopathy, 75 to 80 hyperthyroidism and around 17 progressor patients. Broader findings and caveats from the paper: A model built on a 13 V-J signature distinguished ophthalmopathy from stable hyperthyroidism, reaching over 85% sensitivity and 81.08% specificity in cross-validation and 80%/75% in testing. Blood samples also contained most of the expanded thyroid clonotypes (frequency above 0.001), which suggests that blood repertoires may reflect thyroid immune responses. In validation, the model predicted progression to ophthalmopathy with around 71% sensitivity and approximately 72% specificity, a median of around 6.6 months before onset. Sample size was not statistically predetermined, and blinding of investigators to group allocation was not performed.

TCR beta CDR3 regions were amplified from RNA transcripts. For the first round of RT-PCR on the TCR CDR3, the HTBI primer set was used together with the Qiagen OneStep RT-PCR kit. The libraries were constructed in a second round of multiplex PCR and then size-selected and purified. Sequencing of the libraries was done on an Illumina HiSeq2000 using paired-end 100 bp reads. The original pipeline was this. SOAPnuke was used to process the raw data, with reads discarded if the reads contained adapters or uncalled bases, had a mean Phred below 15, or lacked an exact constant-primer or identifier match. COPE v1.2.5 was used to merge high-quality paired reads, and clonotypes were defined as unique nucleotide sequences. Clonotypes were aligned to IMGT TRBV, TRBD and TRBJ reference segments using MiTCR v1.1. The analysis included only V-J combinations with a frequency above 0.0001, which together covered approximately 99% of the repertoires. A TCS score was defined as the ratio between F50 (clonal expansion) and ExV (chaos), using BLOSUM62-based TCRdist between CDR3 peptides within each V-J. Welch's t-statistics and random forest reduced 500 to 550 V-J features to 10 to 15, which were used in a naive Bayes classifier (R e1071). TCRdb trimmed the raw reads at Q25, called clones with MiXCR and kept productive beta chains. Duplicate CDR3 protein sequences are folded into a single record with the most common DNA and genes. The V and J calls follow TCRdb's processing rather than the paper's. The table for this sample lists 250,000 to 400,000 distinct CDR3 sequences; approximately 13% of them were counted only once. The ten largest clonotypes hold about a third of the sample.

Moderately to severely active disease, a Clinical Activity Score of at least 3, a NOSPECS grade of at least 4, and a duration under 3 months were present in ophthalmopathy patients. Patients with uncontrolled infections, other autoimmune diseases, pregnancy or lactation were excluded. Diagnoses relied on clinical symptoms, serum thyroxine and TRAb, thyroid ultrasound and orbital computed tomography. PBMCs were separated from roughly 9.3 ml of fresh peripheral blood using Ficoll-Paque density gradient centrifugation. Trizol reagent was used to extract total RNA, and RNA quality was then checked on an Agilent 2100 Bioanalyzer. This clonotype was observed at least ten times. What antigen it recognizes has not been identified. No quality values exist for individual bases; no much larger clone is one base distant. Looking up the germline V gene (reference sequence) yields CDR1 DFQATT and CDR2 SNEGSKA. The CDR3 measures 15 amino acids from cysteine to phenylalanine. CDR3 DNA only is kept here, 45 bases in frame from base 1. Compared with germline, V lacks 3 bases and J lacks 5 bases; bases without a gene match: 8.

Sequenced input: blood. The chain is assembled from TRBV20-1 and TRBJ2-7, with 12 junctional bases fitting TRBD2. The clonotype originates from a woman aged 40 to 49 with Graves' ophthalmopathy. DNA sequence: TGCAGTGCTAGTGAGACTAGCGGGGGCCGCCACGAGCAGTACTTC. Its translation reads: CSASETSGGRHEQYF.